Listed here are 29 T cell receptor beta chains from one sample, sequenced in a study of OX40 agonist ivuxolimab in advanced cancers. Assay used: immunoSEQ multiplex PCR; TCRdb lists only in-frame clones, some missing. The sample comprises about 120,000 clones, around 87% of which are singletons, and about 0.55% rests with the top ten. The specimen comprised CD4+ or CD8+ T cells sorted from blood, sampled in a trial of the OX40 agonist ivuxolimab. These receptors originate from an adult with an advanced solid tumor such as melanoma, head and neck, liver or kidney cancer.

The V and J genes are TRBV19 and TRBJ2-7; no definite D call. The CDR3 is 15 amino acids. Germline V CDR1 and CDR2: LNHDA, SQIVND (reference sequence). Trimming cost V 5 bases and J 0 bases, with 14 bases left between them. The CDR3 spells CASSPPTGYSYEQYF. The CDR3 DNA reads TGTGCCAGTAGTCCGCCTACGGGCTACTCCTACGAGCAGTACTTC.

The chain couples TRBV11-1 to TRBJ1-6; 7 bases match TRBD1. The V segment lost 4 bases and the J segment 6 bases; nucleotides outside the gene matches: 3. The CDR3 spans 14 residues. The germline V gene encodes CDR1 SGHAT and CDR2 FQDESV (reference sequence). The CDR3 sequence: CASSSDRVNSPLHF. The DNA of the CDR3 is TGTGCCAGCAGCTCCGACAGGGTTAATTCACCCCTCCACTTT.

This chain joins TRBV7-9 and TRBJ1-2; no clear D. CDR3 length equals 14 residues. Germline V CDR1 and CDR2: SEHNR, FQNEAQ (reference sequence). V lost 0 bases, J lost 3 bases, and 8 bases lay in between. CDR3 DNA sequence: TGTGCCAGCAGCTTAGCGGAGGAGGACTATGGCTACACCTTC. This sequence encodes CASSLAEEDYGYTF.

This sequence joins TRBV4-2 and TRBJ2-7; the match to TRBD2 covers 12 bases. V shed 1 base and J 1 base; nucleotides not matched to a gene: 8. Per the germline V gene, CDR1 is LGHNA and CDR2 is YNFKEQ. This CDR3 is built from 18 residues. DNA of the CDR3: TGTGCCAGCAGCCAAGCGGCTAGCGGGGGGGCCGGGTCCTACGAGCAGTACTTC. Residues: CASSQAASGGAGSYEQYF.

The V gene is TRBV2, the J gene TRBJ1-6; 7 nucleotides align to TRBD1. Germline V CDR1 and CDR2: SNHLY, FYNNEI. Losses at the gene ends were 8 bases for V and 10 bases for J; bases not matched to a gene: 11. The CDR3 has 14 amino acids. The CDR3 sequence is CASATQTGWSPLHF. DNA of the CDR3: TGTGCCAGCGCGACCCAGACAGGGTGGTCACCCCTCCACTTT.

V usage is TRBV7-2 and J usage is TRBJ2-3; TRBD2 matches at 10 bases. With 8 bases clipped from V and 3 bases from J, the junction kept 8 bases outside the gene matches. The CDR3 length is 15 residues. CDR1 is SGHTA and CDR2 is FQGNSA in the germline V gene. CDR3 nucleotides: TGTGCCAGCGGACCGGGACTAGCGAGGACAGATACGCAGTATTTT. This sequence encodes CASGPGLARTDTQYF. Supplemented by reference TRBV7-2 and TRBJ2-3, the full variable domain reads GAGVSQSPSNKVTEKGKDVELRCDPISGHTALYWYRQSLGQGLEFLIYFQGNSAPDKSGLPSDRFSAERTGGSVSTLTIQRTQQEDSAVYLCASGPGLARTDTQYFGPGTRLTVL.

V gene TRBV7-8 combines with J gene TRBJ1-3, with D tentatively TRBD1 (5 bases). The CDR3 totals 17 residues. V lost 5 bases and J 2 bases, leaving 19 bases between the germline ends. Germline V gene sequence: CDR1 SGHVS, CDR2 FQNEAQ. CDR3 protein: CASSPGTVPGAGNTIYF. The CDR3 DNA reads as TGTGCCAGCAGCCCCGGGACCGTACCTGGTGCTGGAAACACCATATATTTT.

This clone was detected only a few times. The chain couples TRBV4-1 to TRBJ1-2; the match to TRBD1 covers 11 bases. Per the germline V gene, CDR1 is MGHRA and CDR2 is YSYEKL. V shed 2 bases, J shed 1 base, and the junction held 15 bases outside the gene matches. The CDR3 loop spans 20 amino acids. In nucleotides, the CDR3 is TGCGCCAGCAGCCAAATCCTCACCGGGACAGGGGGGTACTATAACTATGGCTACACCTTC. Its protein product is CASSQILTGTGGYYNYGYTF.

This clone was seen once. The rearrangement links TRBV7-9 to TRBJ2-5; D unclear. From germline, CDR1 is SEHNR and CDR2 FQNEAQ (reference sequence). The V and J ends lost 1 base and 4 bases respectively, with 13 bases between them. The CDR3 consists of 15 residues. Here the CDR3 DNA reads TGTGCCAGCAGCTTAGGCTTCATGGGTTTAGAGACCCAGTACTTC. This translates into CASSLGFMGLETQYF.

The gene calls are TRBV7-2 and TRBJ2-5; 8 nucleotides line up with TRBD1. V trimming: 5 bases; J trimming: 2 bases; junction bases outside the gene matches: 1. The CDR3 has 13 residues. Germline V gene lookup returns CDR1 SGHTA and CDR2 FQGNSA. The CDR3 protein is CASSGQGQETQYF. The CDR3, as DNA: TGTGCCAGCAGCGGACAGGGACAAGAGACCCAGTACTTC.

The CDR3 region is CAWSRTSGGLEQYF. The DNA of the CDR3 is TGTGCCTGGAGCCGGACTAGCGGGGGGCTCGAGCAGTACTTC. The V gene is TRBV30, the J gene TRBJ2-7; 14 nucleotides match TRBD2. Germline V gives CDR1 GTSNPN, CDR2 SVGIG (reference sequence). CDR3 size: 14 residues. The V and J ends lost 3 bases and 6 bases, in that order; junction bases with no gene match: 4.

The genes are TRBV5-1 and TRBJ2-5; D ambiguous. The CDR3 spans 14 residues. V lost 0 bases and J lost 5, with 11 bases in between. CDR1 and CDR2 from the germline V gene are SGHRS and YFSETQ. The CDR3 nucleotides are TGCGCCAGCAGCTTGGGGGCCGGGCGGGAGACCCAGTACTTC. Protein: CASSLGAGRETQYF.

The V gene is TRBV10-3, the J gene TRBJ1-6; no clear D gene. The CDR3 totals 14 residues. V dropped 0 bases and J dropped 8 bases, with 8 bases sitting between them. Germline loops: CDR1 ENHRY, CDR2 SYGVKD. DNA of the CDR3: TGTGCCATCAGTGAGTCACCGGGAGATTCACCCCTCCACTTT. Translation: CAISESPGDSPLHF.

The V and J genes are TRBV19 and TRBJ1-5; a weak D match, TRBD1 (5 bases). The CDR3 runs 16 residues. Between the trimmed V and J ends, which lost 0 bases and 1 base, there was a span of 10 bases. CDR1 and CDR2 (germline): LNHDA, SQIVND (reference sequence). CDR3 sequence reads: CASSIDRRGSNQPQHF. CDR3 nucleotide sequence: TGTGCCAGTAGTATAGATCGGCGGGGGAGCAATCAGCCCCAGCATTTT.

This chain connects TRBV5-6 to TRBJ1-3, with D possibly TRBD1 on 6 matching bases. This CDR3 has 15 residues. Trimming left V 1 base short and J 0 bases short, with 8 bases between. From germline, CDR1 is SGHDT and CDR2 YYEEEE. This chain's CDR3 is CASSLQGTSGNTIYF. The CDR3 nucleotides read TGTGCCAGCAGCTTGCAGGGGACCTCTGGAAACACCATATATTTT.

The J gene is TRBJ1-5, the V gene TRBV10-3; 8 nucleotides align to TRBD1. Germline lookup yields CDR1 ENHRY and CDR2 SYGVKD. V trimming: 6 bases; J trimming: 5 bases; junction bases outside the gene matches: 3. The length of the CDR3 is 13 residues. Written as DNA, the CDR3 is TGTGCCATCAGGGACAGGGAAGATCAGCCCCAGCATTTT. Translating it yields CAIRDREDQPQHF.

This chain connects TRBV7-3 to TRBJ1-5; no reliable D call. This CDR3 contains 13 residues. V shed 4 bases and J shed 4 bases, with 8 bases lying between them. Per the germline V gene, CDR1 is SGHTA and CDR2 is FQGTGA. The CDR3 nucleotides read TGTGCCAGCAGCTATCAGCCGAATCAGCCCCAGCATTTT. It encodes CASSYQPNQPQHF. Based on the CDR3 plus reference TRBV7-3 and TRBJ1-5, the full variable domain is GAGVSQTPSNKVTEKGKYVELRCDPISGHTALYWYRQSLGQGPEFLIYFQGTGAADDSGLPNDRFFAVRPEGSVSTLKIQRTERGDSAVYLCASSYQPNQPQHFGDGTRLSIL.

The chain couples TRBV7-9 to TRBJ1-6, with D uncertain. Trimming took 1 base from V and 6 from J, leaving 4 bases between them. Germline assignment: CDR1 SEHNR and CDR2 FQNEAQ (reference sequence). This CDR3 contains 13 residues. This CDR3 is CASSLGANSPLHF. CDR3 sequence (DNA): TGTGCCAGCAGCTTAGGTGCTAATTCACCCCTCCACTTT. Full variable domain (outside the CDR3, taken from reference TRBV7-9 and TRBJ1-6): DTGVSQNPRHKITKRGQNVTFRCDPISEHNRLYWYRQTLGQGPEFLTYFQNEAQLEKSRLLSDRFSAERPKGSFSTLEIQRTEQGDSAMYLCASSLGANSPLHFGNGTRLTVT.

CDR3: CASSFQGQGTEAFF. CDR3 coding DNA: TGTGCCAGCAGCTTTCAGGGTCAAGGCACTGAAGCTTTCTTT. The chain recombines TRBV7-2 with TRBJ1-1; D might be TRBD1 (5 bases). In germline, CDR1 is SGHTA, CDR2 FQGNSA. The CDR3 contains 14 residues. V lost 3 bases and J 4 bases, leaving 12 bases between the germline ends.

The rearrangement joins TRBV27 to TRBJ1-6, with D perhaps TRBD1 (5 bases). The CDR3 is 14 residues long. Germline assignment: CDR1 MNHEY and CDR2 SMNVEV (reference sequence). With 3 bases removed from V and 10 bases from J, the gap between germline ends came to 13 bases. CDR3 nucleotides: TGTGCCAGCAGTTTTGGGGGAGTGGGGTCACCCCTCCACTTT. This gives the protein CASSFGGVGSPLHF.

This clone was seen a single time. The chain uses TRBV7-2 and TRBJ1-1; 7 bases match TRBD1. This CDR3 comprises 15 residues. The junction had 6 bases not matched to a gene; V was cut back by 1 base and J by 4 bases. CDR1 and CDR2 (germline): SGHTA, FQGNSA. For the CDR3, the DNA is TGTGCCAGCAGCTTAGTGTCAGGGGGTGGCACTGAAGCTTTCTTT. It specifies CASSLVSGGGTEAFF.

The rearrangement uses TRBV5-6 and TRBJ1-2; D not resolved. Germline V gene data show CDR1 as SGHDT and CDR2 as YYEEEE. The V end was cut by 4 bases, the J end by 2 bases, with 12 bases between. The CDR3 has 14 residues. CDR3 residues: CASSRGTTNYGYTF. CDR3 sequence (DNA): TGTGCCAGCAGCCGAGGAACAACCAACTATGGCTACACCTTC.

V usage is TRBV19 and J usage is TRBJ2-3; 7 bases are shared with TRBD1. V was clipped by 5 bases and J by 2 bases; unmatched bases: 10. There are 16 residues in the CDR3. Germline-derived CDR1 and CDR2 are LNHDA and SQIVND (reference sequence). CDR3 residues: CASSSHSGTATDTQYF. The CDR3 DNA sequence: TGTGCCAGTAGTTCGCACTCCGGGACAGCCACAGATACGCAGTATTTT.

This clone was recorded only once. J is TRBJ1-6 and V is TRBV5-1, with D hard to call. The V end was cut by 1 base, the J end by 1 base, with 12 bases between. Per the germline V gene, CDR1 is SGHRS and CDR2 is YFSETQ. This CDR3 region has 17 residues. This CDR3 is CASSLPDYSSYNSPLHF. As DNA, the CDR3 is TGCGCCAGCAGCTTGCCGGACTACTCTTCCTATAATTCACCCCTCCACTTT.

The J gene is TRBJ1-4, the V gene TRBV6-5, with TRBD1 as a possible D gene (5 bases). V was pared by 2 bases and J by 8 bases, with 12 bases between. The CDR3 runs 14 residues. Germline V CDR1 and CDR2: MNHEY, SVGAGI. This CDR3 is CASSYRQGEEKLFF. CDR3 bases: TGTGCCAGCAGTTACCGGCAGGGTGAAGAAAAACTGTTTTTT.

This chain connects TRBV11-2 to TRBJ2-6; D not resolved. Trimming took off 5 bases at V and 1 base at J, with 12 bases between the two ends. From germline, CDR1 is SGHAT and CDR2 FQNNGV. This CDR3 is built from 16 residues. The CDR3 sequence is CASSGRPASGANVLTF. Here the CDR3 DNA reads TGTGCCAGCAGCGGACGTCCTGCGTCTGGGGCCAACGTCCTGACTTTC.

The CDR3 DNA reads TGTGCCAGCTCACCACGAGAGACAAGGGTTACTGAAGCTTTCTTT. As protein: CASSPRETRVTEAFF. The V gene is TRBV18, the J gene TRBJ1-1; unclear D gene. The CDR3 is 15 amino acids. CDR1 and CDR2 from the germline V gene are KGHSH and LQKENI. The V gene lost 1 base and the J gene lost 5 bases, with 14 bases spanning the gap.

The CDR3 bases are TGTGCCAGCGGGCCCTACGAGCAGTACTTC. Its translation: CASGPYEQYF. The genes are TRBV28 and TRBJ2-7; D is undetermined. Germline assignment: CDR1 MDHEN and CDR2 SYDVKM. This CDR3 has 10 residues. Deletions cut 8 bases from V and 2 bases from J, with 4 bases between.

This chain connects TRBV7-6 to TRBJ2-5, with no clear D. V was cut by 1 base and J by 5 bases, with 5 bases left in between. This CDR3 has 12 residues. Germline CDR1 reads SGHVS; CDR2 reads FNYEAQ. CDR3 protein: CASSLVAETQYF. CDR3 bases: TGTGCCAGCAGCTTAGTGGCCGAGACCCAGTACTTC.